Following are 6 T cell receptor beta chains from one sample sequenced in a study of T-cell memory formation after mild COVID-19. From the 5' RACE reads, TCRdb called clonotypes with MiXCR, one entry per CDR3 protein. The sample has 300,000 to 400,000 distinct CDR3 sequences; around 15% are singletons. The sequenced sample consisted of PBMCs or a T cell subset sorted from them (not recorded which). The receptors shown here come from a young man who had mild COVID-19 (a few samples of this study predate the infection). Cell type and time point are not known.

A few counts support this clonotype. V usage is TRBV6-1 and J usage is TRBJ1-5; perhaps TRBD1 as D (6 bases). CDR1 and CDR2 from the germline V gene are MNHNS and SASEGT. Trimming pared 7 bases from V and 9 bases from J, leaving 25 bases between. The CDR3 contains 16 residues. CDR3 sequence: CASIAGTTGVGGPQHF. The CDR3 DNA is TGTGCCAGCATCGCAGGTACGACGGGTGTAGGGGGGCCCCAGCATTTT.

This clonotype has a count of ten or more. The chain employs TRBV12-3 or TRBV12-4 and TRBJ1-2; D uncertain. Between the trimmed V and J ends, which lost 4 bases and 2 bases, there was a span of 17 bases. This CDR3 has 16 amino acids. Here the CDR3 reads CASSSKDRMRNYGYTF. The CDR3 nucleotides read TGTGCCAGCAGTTCCAAGGACCGTATGAGAAACTATGGCTACACCTTC.

The J gene is TRBJ1-2, the V gene TRBV7-3; no reliable D call. Germline-derived CDR1 and CDR2 are SGHTA and FQGTGA. The CDR3 runs 13 residues. Trimming pared 5 bases from V and 5 bases from J, leaving 12 bases between. The CDR3 reads CASSQAEGYGYTF. The CDR3 DNA is TGTGCCAGCAGCCAGGCCGAGGGATATGGCTACACCTTC.

This clonotype was seen repeatedly, ten times or more. CDR3: CASSNGNEQFF. The CDR3, as DNA: TGTGCCAGCAGTAACGGGAATGAGCAGTTCTTC. J is TRBJ2-1 and V is TRBV6-5; no reliable D call. This CDR3 has 11 amino acids. V shed 5 bases and J shed 7 bases, with 6 bases lying between them. Germline values: CDR1 MNHEY, CDR2 SVGAGI.

This clonotype was seen more than once but under ten times. This rearrangement joins TRBV7-4 to TRBJ2-4; 8 bases align to TRBD2. The V segment lost 6 bases and the J segment 1 base; nucleotides outside the gene matches: 14. Germline values: CDR1 SGHVT, CDR2 SQSDAQ. The CDR3 is 18 amino acids. The CDR3 spells CASRPGTRVPSAKNIQYF. CDR3 nucleotide sequence: TGTGCCAGCAGACCCGGGACTAGGGTACCCTCTGCCAAAAACATTCAGTACTTC.

The chain joins TRBV2 to TRBJ2-7, with 12 bases aligning to TRBD2. CDR1 and CDR2 from the germline V gene are SNHLY and FYNNEI. The CDR3 runs to 15 residues. V trimming: 6 bases; J trimming: 4 bases; junction bases outside the gene matches: 7. DNA for the CDR3: TGTGCCAGCAGGCTGACTAGCGGGGGTATTTACGAGCAGTACTTC. Its protein product is CASRLTSGGIYEQYF.